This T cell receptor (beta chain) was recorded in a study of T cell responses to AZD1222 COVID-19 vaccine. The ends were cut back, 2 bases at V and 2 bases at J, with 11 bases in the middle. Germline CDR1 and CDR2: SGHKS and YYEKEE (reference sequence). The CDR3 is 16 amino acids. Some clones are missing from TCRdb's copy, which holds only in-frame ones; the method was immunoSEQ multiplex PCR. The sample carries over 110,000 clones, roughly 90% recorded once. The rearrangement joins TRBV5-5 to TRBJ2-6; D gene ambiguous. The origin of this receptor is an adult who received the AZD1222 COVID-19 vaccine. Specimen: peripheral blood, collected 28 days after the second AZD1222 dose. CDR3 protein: CASSFQVVPGANVLTF. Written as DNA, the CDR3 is TGTGCCAGCAGCTTTCAAGTCGTACCTGGGGCCAACGTCCTGACTTTC.